The 23 T cell receptor beta chains below come from one sample, sequenced in a study of Ad26.COV2.S vaccination and SARS-CoV-2 variants. Regarding treatment: about 20 received Ad26.COV2.S at low or high dose, single or two shots; roughly 5 received placebo; per-sample allocation not given. Sampling was done on day 63 after the first vaccine or placebo injection. Only in-frame clones appear in the TCRdb table, and some are missing; sequencing was by immunoSEQ multiplex PCR. The sample shows about 400,000 clones, over 75% of them seen only once. Sample: peripheral blood, taken in a trial of Ad26.COV2.S vaccine versus placebo. These receptors all come from a person aged 18 to 65 who received the Ad26.COV2.S COVID-19 vaccine or a placebo.

The chain couples TRBV7-2 to TRBJ2-5; 8 bases line up with TRBD2. Per the germline V gene, CDR1 is SGHTA and CDR2 is FQGNSA. The CDR3 covers 16 residues. V shed 5 bases, J shed 4 bases, and the junction held 12 bases outside the gene matches. CDR3 region: CASSPRRSGSPETQYF. DNA of the CDR3: TGTGCCAGCAGCCCCCGCAGAAGCGGGAGTCCAGAGACCCAGTACTTC.

Ten or more counts support this clone. The chain is built from TRBV6-2 or TRBV6-3 and TRBJ2-6, with D unclear. Per germline, CDR1 MNHEY and CDR2 SVGEGT. Trimming pared 0 bases from V and 2 bases from J, leaving 5 bases between. CDR3 size: 15 residues. The CDR3 nucleotides are TGTGCCAGCAGTTACTCGCTAGCTGGGGCCAACGTCCTGACTTTC. Translated, it gives CASSYSLAGANVLTF.

This clone has only one observation. The chain is built from TRBV4-2 and TRBJ1-5; no reliable D call. The CDR3 is made up of 13 amino acids. Germline-derived CDR1 and CDR2 are LGHNA and YNFKEQ. The ends were cut back, 6 bases at V and 5 bases at J, with 11 bases in the middle. The CDR3 reads CASSLGMDQPQHF. The CDR3, as DNA: TGTGCCAGCAGTCTGGGGATGGATCAGCCCCAGCATTTT.

This clone occurred once. The chain recombines TRBV24-1 with TRBJ1-1, with D hard to call. CDR1 and CDR2 from the germline V gene are KGHDR and SFDVKD. This CDR3 region has 13 residues. The V and J ends lost 1 base and 6 bases respectively, with 8 bases between them. CDR3 sequence: CATSDFRVPEAFF. The DNA for the CDR3 is TGTGCCACCAGTGATTTTAGGGTTCCTGAAGCTTTCTTT.

This clone was counted only a few times. V is TRBV28 and J is TRBJ2-2; 9 positions agree with TRBD1. The V segment lost 4 bases and the J segment 3 bases; nucleotides outside the gene matches: 3. Per the germline V gene, CDR1 is MDHEN and CDR2 is SYDVKM. This CDR3 has 15 amino acids. The DNA of the CDR3 is TGTGCCAGCAGTTCCGGGACAGGGCACACCGGGGAGCTGTTTTTT. Its protein is CASSSGTGHTGELFF.

The chain employs TRBV19 and TRBJ2-2, with D perhaps TRBD1 (5 bases). Per the germline V gene, CDR1 is LNHDA and CDR2 is SQIVND (reference sequence). The V end lost 3 bases, the J end lost 6 bases, and 17 bases lay between the germline ends. This CDR3 contains 16 residues. The CDR3 region is CASSIRQGPRSGELFF. Written as DNA, the CDR3 is TGTGCCAGTAGTATTAGGCAGGGCCCGCGGTCCGGGGAGCTGTTTTTT.

This chain connects TRBV24-1 to TRBJ2-5; maybe TRBD2 (6 bases). This CDR3 has 14 amino acids. Germline-derived CDR1 and CDR2 are KGHDR and SFDVKD. Trimming stripped 2 bases from V and 6 bases from J, with 12 bases between. This chain's CDR3 is CATSDSDYRQTQYF. Written as DNA, the CDR3 is TGTGCCACCAGTGATTCGGACTACAGGCAGACCCAGTACTTC.

The chain uses TRBV4-2 and TRBJ1-4; 8 bases fit TRBD1. With V trimmed by 4 bases and J by 8 bases, 12 bases remained unmatched. Germline CDR1 is LGHNA and CDR2 is YNFKEQ. The CDR3 spans 16 residues. The CDR3 region is CASSPDFGQGREKLFF. The CDR3, as DNA: TGTGCCAGCAGCCCCGATTTCGGACAGGGTAGAGAAAAACTGTTTTTT.

This rearrangement joins TRBV9 to TRBJ2-2, with D possibly TRBD2 on 5 matching bases. Trimming shortened V by 4 bases and J by 4 bases, and 11 bases separated the two germline ends. The CDR3 is made up of 14 amino acids. The germline CDR1 and CDR2 sequences are SGDLS and YYNGEE. CDR3 in DNA: TGTGCCAGCAGCTCGCCGGCGGGCACCGGGGAGCTGTTTTTT. Protein product: CASSSPAGTGELFF.

The genes are TRBV6-2 or TRBV6-3 and TRBJ1-2; D is ambiguous. Germline CDR1 and CDR2: MNHEY and SVGEGT. This CDR3 contains 13 residues. V was pared by 2 bases and J by 2 bases, with 6 bases between. The CDR3 DNA follows: TGTGCCAGCAGTTACAGGGTCAACTATGGCTACACCTTC. Protein: CASSYRVNYGYTF.

The V and J genes are TRBV13 and TRBJ2-4; 8 nucleotides align to TRBD2. Trimming removed 9 bases from V and 8 bases from J; junction bases left unmatched: 12. CDR1 is PRHDT, CDR2 FYEKMQ, per germline (reference sequence). This CDR3 is 14 amino acids long. The CDR3 here is CASALVAGGDIQYF. CDR3 bases: TGTGCCAGTGCCCTAGTGGCGGGGGGAGACATTCAGTACTTC.

The chain uses TRBV5-6 and TRBJ2-2; 7 bases fit TRBD1. The CDR3 has 15 amino acids. The junction had 6 bases not matched to a gene; V was cut back by 5 bases and J by 2 bases. CDR1 and CDR2 (germline): SGHDT, YYEEEE. In DNA form, the CDR3 reads TGTGCCAGCAGTACCGGGACAGTCAACACCGGGGAGCTGTTTTTT. Its translation: CASSTGTVNTGELFF.

The genes are TRBV19 and TRBJ2-2; D uncertain. The germline V gene encodes CDR1 LNHDA and CDR2 SQIVND (reference sequence). The CDR3 runs to 13 residues. With 4 bases removed from V and 3 bases from J, the gap between germline ends came to 6 bases. CDR3 protein: CASSSIDTGELFF. The CDR3 nucleotides read TGTGCCAGTAGTAGTATTGACACCGGGGAGCTGTTTTTT. Together with reference TRBV19 and TRBJ2-2, the CDR3 gives the full variable domain: DGGITQSPKYLFRKEGQNVTLSCEQNLNHDAMYWYRQDPGQGLRLIYYSQIVNDFQKGDIAEGYSVSREKKESFPLTVTSAQKNPTAFYLCASSSIDTGELFFGEGSRLTVL.

This chain links TRBV4-1 with TRBJ2-2; D is uncertain. Trimming removed 1 base from V and 7 bases from J, with 16 bases in between. CDR1 and CDR2 from the germline V gene are MGHRA and YSYEKL. This CDR3 contains 16 residues. CDR3 region: CASSQVFSRVDGELFF. Written as DNA, the CDR3 is TGCGCCAGCAGCCAAGTGTTTAGCCGGGTTGACGGGGAGCTGTTTTTT.

The gene calls are TRBV7-2 and TRBJ2-2; 10 nucleotides line up with TRBD2. The CDR3 loop spans 16 amino acids. Germline V lookup: CDR1 SGHTA, CDR2 FQGNSA. Trimming removed 6 bases from V and 5 bases from J; junction bases left unmatched: 9. The CDR3 protein is CASRYLAGGDTGELFF. The CDR3 DNA is TGTGCCAGCAGATACTTAGCGGGAGGAGATACCGGGGAGCTGTTTTTT.

This clone was recorded once. The chain uses TRBV11-3 and TRBJ2-5; weak D call: TRBD2 (6 bases). The CDR3 is 15 amino acids. V was trimmed by 0 bases and J by 5 bases, leaving 13 bases between them. The V gene's germline CDR1 is SGHNT and CDR2 YENEEA. The CDR3 sequence: CASSLDLSGAETQYF. CDR3 nucleotide sequence: TGTGCCAGCAGCTTAGATCTGTCGGGAGCGGAGACCCAGTACTTC.

The chain joins TRBV5-4 to TRBJ1-2; tentative D call: TRBD1 (6 bases). The CDR3 consists of 13 residues. CDR1 is SGHNT, CDR2 YYREEE, per germline (reference sequence). V lost 0 bases and J 8 bases, leaving 11 bases between the germline ends. The CDR3 sequence: CASSLDRASGYTF. As DNA, the CDR3 is TGTGCCAGCAGCTTGGACAGGGCGAGCGGCTACACCTTC.

CDR3 residues: CAISERGRYNEQFF. DNA of the CDR3: TGTGCCATCAGTGAGCGAGGACGGTACAATGAGCAGTTCTTC. This chain links TRBV10-3 with TRBJ2-1, with D unresolved. V gave up 2 bases and J gave up 4 bases, with 9 bases separating them. The germline CDR1 and CDR2 sequences are ENHRY and SYGVKD. CDR3 length: 14 amino acids.

The J gene is TRBJ2-1, the V gene TRBV6-2 or TRBV6-3; no definite D call. Germline values: CDR1 MNHEY, CDR2 SVGEGT. With 3 bases removed from V and 9 bases from J, the gap between germline ends came to 9 bases. This CDR3 contains 12 residues. CDR3 in DNA: TGTGCCAGCAGTTATCCCTGGGGTGAGCAGTTCTTC. As protein: CASSYPWGEQFF.

This chain links TRBV19 with TRBJ1-1, with D hard to call. CDR1 and CDR2 from the germline V gene are LNHDA and SQIVND (reference sequence). CDR3 length: 16 amino acids. Trimming removed 0 bases at V and 0 bases at J, with 11 bases between. DNA for the CDR3: TGTGCCAGTAGTATAGATCCGGGTCTGCTGAACACTGAAGCTTTCTTT. The encoded protein is CASSIDPGLLNTEAFF.

The genes are TRBV28 and TRBJ1-2, with a possible D match to TRBD1 (6 bases). The CDR3 spans 16 residues. Germline CDR1 is MDHEN and CDR2 is SYDVKM. The V end was cut by 0 bases, the J end by 7 bases, with 18 bases between. The chain's CDR3 is CASSLWSRGQSTGYTF. The CDR3 bases are TGTGCCAGCAGTTTATGGTCTCGGGGGCAATCTACTGGCTACACCTTC.

The V and J genes are TRBV27 and TRBJ2-5; D not certain. This CDR3 region has 15 residues. V was trimmed by 4 bases and J by 0 bases, leaving 12 bases between them. Germline V CDR1 and CDR2: MNHEY, SMNVEV (reference sequence). CDR3 DNA sequence: TGTGCCAGCAGTTCGCGAAACACAGACCAAGAGACCCAGTACTTC. Translation gives CASSSRNTDQETQYF.

This sequence joins TRBV5-1 and TRBJ1-2; unclear D gene. CDR3 length equals 18 residues. V gave up 4 bases and J gave up 4 bases, with 26 bases separating them. Germline loops: CDR1 SGHRS, CDR2 YFSETQ. In DNA form, the CDR3 reads TGCGCCAGCAGCCCCATCACCCTTCGCGGCCGCCCCCCCTATGGCTACACCTTC. It is translated as CASSPITLRGRPPYGYTF.